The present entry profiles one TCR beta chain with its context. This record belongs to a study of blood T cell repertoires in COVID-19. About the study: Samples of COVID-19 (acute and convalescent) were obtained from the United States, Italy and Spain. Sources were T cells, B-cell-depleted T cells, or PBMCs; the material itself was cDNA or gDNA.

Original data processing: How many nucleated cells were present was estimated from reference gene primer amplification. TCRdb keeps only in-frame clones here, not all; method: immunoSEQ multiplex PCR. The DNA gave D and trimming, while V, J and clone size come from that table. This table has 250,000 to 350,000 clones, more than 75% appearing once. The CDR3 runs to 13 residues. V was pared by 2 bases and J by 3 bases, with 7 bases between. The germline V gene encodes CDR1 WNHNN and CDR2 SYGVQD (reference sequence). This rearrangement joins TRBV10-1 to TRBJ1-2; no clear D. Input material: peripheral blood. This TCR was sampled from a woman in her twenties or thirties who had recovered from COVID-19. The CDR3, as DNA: TGCGCCAGCAGTGAGAACAGTTACTATGGCTACACCTTC. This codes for CASSENSYYGYTF.